The 27 T cell receptor beta chains below come from one sample, sequenced in a study of CD8 T cells in Susac syndrome. A quantity of roughly 0.5 to 1 ug RNA underwent reverse transcription using random hexamers. TCRdb re-analysed the immunoSEQ multiplex PCR reads in MiXCR, keeping a single row per CDR3 protein. This sample has under 200,000 distinct CDR3 sequences, with 85% to 95% found just once. The source material was CD8+ T cells from PBMCs. The receptors stem from a human donor with multiple sclerosis.

The chain recombines TRBV30 with TRBJ1-4; maybe TRBD1 (6 bases). This CDR3 has 14 residues. Germline V gives CDR1 GTSNPN, CDR2 SVGIG (reference sequence). V was trimmed by 3 bases and J by 8 bases, leaving 16 bases between them. This CDR3 is CAWRGGAVGEKLFF. The CDR3 region has the DNA TGTGCCTGGAGAGGGGGGGCAGTTGGCGAAAAACTGTTTTTT. The full variable domain, rest sourced from reference TRBV30 and TRBJ1-4, is SQTIHQWPATLVQPVGSPLSLECTVEGTSNPNLYWYRQAAGRGLQLLFYSVGIGQISSEVPQNLSASRPQDRQFILSSKKLLLSDSGFYLCAWRGGAVGEKLFFGSGTQLSVL.

Only one count was recorded for this clonotype. The chain uses TRBV30 and TRBJ2-5; D call uncertain. Germline V gives CDR1 GTSNPN, CDR2 SVGIG (reference sequence). V was pared by 4 bases and J by 6 bases, with 12 bases between. The CDR3 covers 12 residues. CDR3: CAWKVSPKTQYF. The CDR3 nucleotides read TGTGCCTGGAAAGTCTCCCCTAAGACCCAGTACTTC.

The rearrangement joins TRBV20-1 to TRBJ1-1; the match to TRBD1 covers 8 bases. The trim removed 0 bases at V and 1 base at J, leaving 7 bases unmatched. This CDR3 has 16 residues. Germline CDR1 is DFQATT and CDR2 is SNEGSKA (reference sequence). DNA for the CDR3: TGCAGTGCTAGAGAGCACCCGGGACAGGAGAACACTGAAGCTTTCTTT. This encodes CSAREHPGQENTEAFF.

The chain employs TRBV13 and TRBJ1-2, with D uncertain. CDR1 and CDR2 from the germline V gene are PRHDT and FYEKMQ (reference sequence). V shed 2 bases and J shed 6 bases, with 10 bases lying between them. The CDR3 totals 13 residues. CDR3 DNA: TGTGCCAGCAGCTTAACCATGAAGGATGGCTACACCTTC. This gives the protein CASSLTMKDGYTF. Drawing the rest from reference TRBV13 and TRBJ1-2, the complete variable domain is AAGVIQSPRHLIKEKRETATLKCYPIPRHDTVYWYQQGPGQDPQFLISFYEKMQSDKGSIPDRFSAQQFSDYHSELNMSSLELGDSALYFCASSLTMKDGYTFGSGTRLTVV.

V is TRBV13 and J is TRBJ2-5; D remains ambiguous. The germline gives CDR1 PRHDT, CDR2 FYEKMQ (reference sequence). The CDR3 spans 13 residues. V was clipped by 0 bases and J by 5 bases, with 7 bases between them. As DNA, the CDR3 is TGTGCCAGCAGCTTAGGGCAGATTGAGACCCAGTACTTC. Translating it yields CASSLGQIETQYF.

The chain recombines TRBV29-1 with TRBJ2-1; no reliable D call. The V gene's germline CDR1 is SQVTM and CDR2 ANQGSEA. This CDR3 is 13 amino acids long. The V end lost 4 bases, the J end lost 3 bases, and 10 bases lay between the germline ends. CDR3 nucleotides: TGCAGCGTTGGAACCATACGCTACAATGAGCAGTTCTTC. It translates to CSVGTIRYNEQFF.

The chain has TRBV2 and TRBJ1-6, with 8 bases lining up with TRBD1. The V gene's germline CDR1 is SNHLY and CDR2 FYNNEI. The CDR3 has 15 amino acids. Losses at the gene ends were 6 bases for V and 5 bases for J; bases not matched to a gene: 6. The DNA for the CDR3 is TGTGCCAGCAGGGAGCGACAGGGGCATAATTCACCCCTCCACTTT. Translated: CASRERQGHNSPLHF.

The CDR3 reads CSGGAVGGVETQYF. The CDR3, as DNA: TGCAGCGGGGGGGCGGTAGGGGGCGTTGAGACCCAGTACTTC. The chain joins TRBV29-1 to TRBJ2-5; maybe TRBD1 (7 bases). V shed 7 bases and J shed 5 bases, with 20 bases lying between them. Germline lookup yields CDR1 SQVTM and CDR2 ANQGSEA. This CDR3 contains 14 residues.

V usage is TRBV4-1 and J usage is TRBJ2-3; D unclear. CDR3 length: 15 residues. Germline loops: CDR1 MGHRA, CDR2 YSYEKL. V was shortened by 1 base and J by 2 bases, with 10 bases between the two germline ends. The CDR3 DNA reads TGCGCCAGCAGCCAAGCAGTCGTCGACACAGATACGCAGTATTTT. It translates to CASSQAVVDTDTQYF.

CDR3 bases: TGTGCCAGCTCACCGGGACAGGGTAGGGTCAATGAGCAGTTCTTC. This sequence encodes CASSPGQGRVNEQFF. This chain links TRBV18 with TRBJ2-1; 9 bases align to TRBD1. The CDR3 is 15 amino acids. Losses at the gene ends were 3 bases for V and 6 bases for J; bases not matched to a gene: 6. The germline gives CDR1 KGHSH, CDR2 LQKENI.

The genes are TRBV9 and TRBJ2-2; 10 nucleotides match TRBD2. J was trimmed by 6 bases and V by 2 bases; bases with no gene match: 16. CDR1 is SGDLS and CDR2 is YYNGEE in the germline V gene. CDR3 size: 19 residues. The CDR3 sequence is CASSVFRGIGTSVPGELFF. CDR3 sequence (DNA): TGTGCCAGCAGCGTTTTCCGGGGGATCGGGACTAGCGTTCCCGGGGAGCTGTTTTTT. Combining the CDR3 with reference TRBV9 and TRBJ2-2 gives the whole variable domain DSGVTQTPKHLITATGQRVTLRCSPRSGDLSVYWYQQSLDQGLQFLIQYYNGEERAKGNILERFSAQQFPDLHSELNLSSLELGDSALYFCASSVFRGIGTSVPGELFFGEGSRLTVL.

The gene calls are TRBV25-1 and TRBJ2-7, with 10 nucleotides matching TRBD1. V shed 4 bases, J shed 2 bases, and the junction held 8 bases outside the gene matches. This CDR3 region has 16 residues. Germline V gene lookup returns CDR1 MGHDK and CDR2 SYGVNS. CDR3 nucleotides: TGTGCCAGCAGTGGACCGGGACAGGGGCAACCCTACGAGCAGTACTTC. Its translation: CASSGPGQGQPYEQYF.

This chain links TRBV19 with TRBJ1-2; D gene ambiguous. The V gene's germline CDR1 is LNHDA and CDR2 SQIVND (reference sequence). This CDR3 is built from 13 residues. Deletions cut 5 bases from V and 5 bases from J, with 12 bases between. CDR3 nucleotides: TGTGCCAGTAGTGCTCCGGCCGTGTATGGCTACACCTTC. Translation: CASSAPAVYGYTF. Together with reference TRBV19 and TRBJ1-2, the CDR3 gives the full variable domain: DGGITQSPKYLFRKEGQNVTLSCEQNLNHDAMYWYRQDPGQGLRLIYYSQIVNDFQKGDIAEGYSVSREKKESFPLTVTSAQKNPTAFYLCASSAPAVYGYTFGSGTRLTVV.

This chain uses TRBV11-2 with TRBJ2-1, with TRBD2 identical over 14 bases. The CDR3 extends over 15 amino acids. CDR1 and CDR2 from the germline V gene are SGHAT and FQNNGV. After removal of 0 bases from V and 14 bases from J, the junction contained 6 bases not matched to a gene. The CDR3 here is CASSLDPTSGGAEFF. The CDR3 DNA sequence: TGTGCCAGCAGCTTAGATCCGACTAGCGGGGGGGCTGAGTTCTTC.

The gene calls are TRBV3-1 and TRBJ2-6; D not certain. V was cut by 4 bases and J by 0 bases, with 13 bases left in between. The V gene's germline CDR1 is LGHDT and CDR2 YNNKEL (reference sequence). The CDR3 extends over 17 amino acids. CDR3 region: CASSPLPWASGANVLTF. The CDR3 DNA is TGTGCCAGCAGCCCCCTCCCCTGGGCCTCTGGGGCCAACGTCCTGACTTTC.

The rearrangement links TRBV5-1 to TRBJ1-1; 8 nucleotides line up with TRBD1. From germline, CDR1 is SGHRS and CDR2 YFSETQ. V shed 0 bases, J shed 5 bases, and the junction held 6 bases outside the gene matches. The CDR3 contains 15 residues. CDR3 nucleotides: TGCGCCAGCAGCTTGGCATGGACAGGGAGTACTGAAGCTTTCTTT. Residues: CASSLAWTGSTEAFF.

The rearrangement links TRBV30 to TRBJ2-7; perhaps TRBD1 as D (5 bases). V was trimmed by 2 bases and J by 3 bases, leaving 14 bases between them. CDR1 GTSNPN and CDR2 SVGIG come from the germline V gene (reference sequence). The CDR3 contains 14 residues. The CDR3 protein is CAWSQADSFYEQYF. The CDR3, as DNA: TGTGCCTGGAGTCAAGCCGACAGTTTCTACGAGCAGTACTTC. Full variable domain (outside the CDR3, taken from reference TRBV30 and TRBJ2-7): SQTIHQWPATLVQPVGSPLSLECTVEGTSNPNLYWYRQAAGRGLQLLFYSVGIGQISSEVPQNLSASRPQDRQFILSSKKLLLSDSGFYLCAWSQADSFYEQYFGPGTRLTVT.

The rearrangement joins TRBV4-2 to TRBJ2-7, with D unresolved. This CDR3 has 13 amino acids. In germline, CDR1 is LGHNA, CDR2 YNFKEQ. Trimming stripped 3 bases from V and 2 bases from J, with 8 bases between. CDR3 DNA: TGTGCCAGCAGCCACCGCATCGCCTACGAGCAGTACTTC. As protein: CASSHRIAYEQYF.

The V and J genes are TRBV28 and TRBJ2-1; TRBD2 agrees at 12 bases. The CDR3 consists of 15 residues. After removal of 7 bases from V and 9 bases from J, the junction contained 10 bases not matched to a gene. Germline assignment: CDR1 MDHEN and CDR2 SYDVKM. CDR3 nucleotides: TGTGCCAGCACCTCCCGTCTAGCGGGAGGGTTTGAGCAGTTCTTC. Its translation is CASTSRLAGGFEQFF.

The V gene is TRBV29-1, the J gene TRBJ1-2, with 11 bases lining up with TRBD1. The trim removed 6 bases at V and 5 bases at J, leaving 11 bases unmatched. The germline V gene encodes CDR1 SQVTM and CDR2 ANQGSEA. The CDR3 sequence is 15 residues long. The CDR3 DNA follows: TGCAGCGTGGGGCTTGATGGGACAGGGGGTTATGGCTACACCTTC. Translation gives CSVGLDGTGGYGYTF.

The rearrangement uses TRBV25-1 and TRBJ1-1; D is uncertain. V gave up 5 bases and J gave up 5 bases, with 6 bases separating them. The CDR3 length is 11 residues. The germline gives CDR1 MGHDK, CDR2 SYGVNS. CDR3 region: CASSIATEAFF. DNA of the CDR3: TGTGCCAGCAGTATTGCGACTGAAGCTTTCTTT.

The chain couples TRBV27 to TRBJ1-1; D ambiguous. The CDR3 contains 12 residues. CDR1 is MNHEY, CDR2 SMNVEV, per germline (reference sequence). The V end was cut by 0 bases, the J end by 8 bases, with 7 bases between. The CDR3 protein is CASSLSGQEAFF. Here the CDR3 DNA reads TGTGCCAGCAGTTTATCTGGCCAGGAAGCTTTCTTT.

The chain links TRBV7-9 to TRBJ2-1; D is tentatively TRBD1 or TRBD2 (5 bases each). The germline V gene has CDR1 SEHNR and CDR2 FQNEAQ (reference sequence). This CDR3 spans 16 amino acids. V gave up 6 bases and J gave up 5 bases, with 20 bases separating them. The CDR3: CASSSRGTSWNNEQFF. In DNA, the CDR3 is TGTGCCAGCAGTTCGAGGGGAACCTCATGGAACAATGAGCAGTTCTTC.

This chain uses TRBV6-5 with TRBJ1-2; D may be TRBD1 (5 bases). The germline V and J ends were trimmed by 8 bases and 0 bases, with 16 bases remaining between them. This CDR3 is 15 amino acids long. CDR1 is MNHEY, CDR2 SVGAGI, per germline. The CDR3 nucleotides read TGTGCCAGCGCCACCGGGGCAGGGACTAACTATGGCTACACCTTC. This translates into CASATGAGTNYGYTF.

The chain employs TRBV30 and TRBJ2-7; tentatively, D is TRBD2 (5 bases). Germline CDR1 is GTSNPN and CDR2 is SVGIG (reference sequence). Deletions cut 1 base from V and 6 bases from J, with 16 bases between. The CDR3 is made up of 14 amino acids. The chain's CDR3 is CAWSATSGSFEQYF. The CDR3 DNA is TGTGCCTGGAGTGCTACCTCGGGGTCATTCGAGCAGTACTTC.

The gene calls are TRBV6-1 and TRBJ2-6; D gene uncertain. CDR3 length: 16 residues. V shed 4 bases and J shed 3 bases, with 13 bases lying between them. The germline CDR1 and CDR2 sequences are MNHNS and SASEGT. The CDR3 sequence: CASSGYITGGANVLTF. Written as DNA, the CDR3 is TGTGCCAGCAGTGGATACATTACCGGTGGGGCCAACGTCCTGACTTTC.

The chain has TRBV6-6 and TRBJ2-7, with TRBD1 identical over 7 bases. This CDR3 contains 13 residues. Germline-derived CDR1 and CDR2 are MNHNY and SVGAGI (reference sequence). With 5 bases clipped from V and 1 base from J, the junction kept 2 bases outside the gene matches. In DNA, the CDR3 is TGTGCCAGCAGTGGGGACAGATCCTACGAGCAGTACTTC. Amino acid sequence: CASSGDRSYEQYF.